Sequencing of this T cell receptor beta chain was carried out in a study of T-cell reconstitution after alpha-beta-depleted transplantation in children. For this clonotype: No antigen is known for it.

Study findings and constraints: T-cell counts and diversity were attributed mostly to newly produced T cells one year after transplant.

The TCRbeta library incorporated unique molecular identifiers. TCRdb re-analysed the PCR reads in MiXCR, keeping a single row per CDR3 protein. This table has roughly 120,000 distinct CDR3 sequences, 23% appearing once. V trimming: 0 bases; J trimming: 4 bases; junction bases outside the gene matches: 4. This CDR3 region has 15 residues. The germline gives CDR1 SGDLS, CDR2 YYNGEE. The specimen comprised PBMCs, mostly from graft donor cells, sampled 180 days after TCRalphabeta/CD19-depleted stem cell transplant. The chain carries TRBV9 and TRBJ2-1; 7 nucleotides line up with TRBD2. The sequence came from a male patient aged 2 to 10 who had a stem cell transplant for chronic granulomatous disease, so the T cells may come from the graft donor. CDR3 amino acids: CASSVDSGTYNEQFF. CDR3 DNA: TGTGCCAGCAGCGTAGACAGCGGGACTTACAATGAGCAGTTCTTC.